This is a list of T cell receptor beta chains from one sample in a study of T cell repertoires in cytomegalovirus infection. Via MiXCR, TCRdb re-called the reads, giving one row per CDR3 protein. The table has hundreds of thousands of distinct CDR3 sequences, about 44% seen once. No antigen is known for these receptors. The material sequenced was cultured PBMCs, taken from culture after CMV antigen stimulation. The origin of the receptors is a human donor in good health (CMV status not recorded). Some clones in this sample may be carry-over from other donors' samples. Each CDR3 is given with its conserved first and last residue. The order of the fields is J gene, V gene, D gene, clone size, CDR3 DNA, CDR3 protein. D genes are given only for firm matches. Size is stated for part of the rows, as once, few or many counts, or as a class when the clone is expanded.

TRBJ1-3	TRBV12-3/TRBV12-4	-	many	TGTGCCAGCAGCTTGACAGGATCCGGAAACACCATATATTTT	CASSLTGSGNTIYF
TRBJ1-4	TRBV6-6	-	-	TGTGCCAGCAGTTACTCGGCAAATGATGAAAAACTGTTTTTT	CASSYSANDEKLFF
TRBJ2-3	TRBV4-2	-	-	TGTGCCAGCAGCCAAGGAAAAGGGTCGGTCACAGATACGCAGTATTTT	CASSQGKGSVTDTQYF
TRBJ1-6	TRBV7-2	-	-	TGTGCCAGCAGCTTTCCCGGGGGTTGGTCACCCCTCCACTTT	CASSFPGGWSPLHF
TRBJ2-3	TRBV7-9	TRBD2	-	TGTGCCAGCAGCTTACGACGACTAGCGGGGGGGCAAAGCACAGATACGCAGTATTTT	CASSLRRLAGGQSTDTQYF
TRBJ2-3	TRBV7-6	TRBD2	-	TGTGCCAGCAGCAAGAGGGACTACACAGATACGCAGTATTTT	CASSKRDYTDTQYF
TRBJ1-5	TRBV12-5	-	-	TGTGCTAGTGGTTTCACCGACAGTAGGCAGCCCCAGCATTTT	CASGFTDSRQPQHF
TRBJ2-3	TRBV7-9	TRBD2	-	TGTGCCAGCAGCCGGCCGGTAGCGGGGGGCACAGATACGCAGTATTTT	CASSRPVAGGTDTQYF
TRBJ2-1	TRBV7-9	TRBD2	few	TGTGCCAGCAGCCCGCACGGAGGGAGGGCCAGGGAGCAGTTCTTC	CASSPHGGRAREQFF
TRBJ2-5	TRBV7-2	TRBD2	many	TGTGCCAGCAGCTCAGGACTAGCGGTAGAGACCCAGTACTTC	CASSSGLAVETQYF
TRBJ2-1	TRBV19	-	-	TGTGCCAGTAGTATCAGGGCCCTAATCACCTACAATGAGCAGTTCTTC	CASSIRALITYNEQFF
TRBJ2-5	TRBV6-6	-	few	TGTGCCACCCAATTGGGGCAGGGGGGGACCCAGTACTTC	CATQLGQGGTQYF
TRBJ2-7	TRBV7-6	-	few	TGTGCCAGCAGCCCCGACGGTTTCTCCTACGAGCAGTACTTC	CASSPDGFSYEQYF
TRBJ2-1	TRBV4-3	TRBD2	-	TGCGCCAGCAGCCAAGGACTAGCGGGAGCCCCTGTAAATGAGCAGTTCTTC	CASSQGLAGAPVNEQFF
TRBJ2-2	TRBV2	TRBD2	-	TGTGCCAGCAGTACCGGGACTAGTACCGGGGAGCTGTTTTTT	CASSTGTSTGELFF
TRBJ1-1	TRBV19	TRBD1	once	TGTGCCAGTAGTATAGGGCAGGGGGTGGCTGAAGCTTTCTTT	CASSIGQGVAEAFF
TRBJ2-7	TRBV12-3/TRBV12-4	-	few	TGTGCCAGCAGTCGACAGGCCCGCTCCTACGAGCAGTACTTC	CASSRQARSYEQYF
TRBJ2-7	TRBV19	TRBD2	-	TGTGCCAGTAGTATAACTAGCGGGGGAGCCTTTGGCTACGAGCAGTACTTC	CASSITSGGAFGYEQYF
TRBJ2-1	TRBV7-8	TRBD1	-	TGTGCCAGCAGCTTAACACAGGGGTCGCAGTTCTTC	CASSLTQGSQFF
TRBJ2-7	TRBV7-9	TRBD1	-	TGTGCCAGCAGCCGCCGACGGACAGGGTACTACGAGCAGTACTTC	CASSRRRTGYYEQYF
TRBJ2-7	TRBV4-1	-	-	TGCGCCAGCAGCCTCCGGTCAGGGGAACGCGAGCAGTACTTC	CASSLRSGEREQYF
TRBJ1-1	TRBV7-2	-	-	TGTGCCAGCAGCTTACCCTCAGCTCTTAGAGCTTTCTTT	CASSLPSALRAFF
TRBJ2-1	TRBV7-8	-	once	TGTGCCAGCAGCCAACTTAGGACTACCTACAATGAGCAGTTCTTC	CASSQLRTTYNEQFF
TRBJ2-3	TRBV7-2	TRBD1	few	TGTGCCAGCAGCCAAGTGGGACAGGGGGCGCAGGATACGCAGTATTTT	CASSQVGQGAQDTQYF
TRBJ1-2	TRBV7-9	-	-	TGTGCCAGCAGCCCCCACGCTGGGGGGACAACCTATGGCTACACCTTC	CASSPHAGGTTYGYTF
TRBJ2-1	TRBV12-3/TRBV12-4	TRBD2	-	TGTGCCAGCAGTTTTGGGGCGGGGGTGGTCTACAATGAGCAGTTCTTC	CASSFGAGVVYNEQFF
TRBJ1-4	TRBV14	-	few	TGTGCCAGCAGCCGAGGGGCGGTCGAAGAAAAACTGTTTTTT	CASSRGAVEEKLFF
TRBJ2-4	TRBV5-6	-	-	TGTGCCAGCAGCTCCCAAAGGGACATTCAGTACTTC	CASSSQRDIQYF
TRBJ1-3	TRBV19	TRBD1	-	TGTGCCAGTAGTATCGCGGGACAGCGCTCTGGAAACACCATATATTTT	CASSIAGQRSGNTIYF
TRBJ2-2	TRBV4-1	TRBD2	-	TGCGCCAGCAGCCAAGAAGGGGAGGGCGGGGAGCTGTTTTTT	CASSQEGEGGELFF
TRBJ2-5	TRBV11-2	-	few	TGTGCCAGCAGCTCCGGGTGGGGGCAAGAGACCCAGTACTTC	CASSSGWGQETQYF
TRBJ2-3	TRBV24-1	-	once	TGTGCCACCAGTGATTTACGCTCCGGCACAGATACGCAGGATTTT	CATSDLRSGTDTQDF
TRBJ1-5	TRBV20-1	-	-	TGCAGTGTCCAGTGGGGCAGGTTCAGCAATCAGCCCCAGCATTTT	CSVQWGRFSNQPQHF
TRBJ2-7	TRBV6-5	-	few	TGTGCCAGCAGTTACGGGTCCGAGCAGTACTTC	CASSYGSEQYF
TRBJ1-1	TRBV5-4	-	-	TGTGCCAGCAGCTTGGATCTTAGCCCGGGGGTGAGGAACACTGAAGCTTTCTTT	CASSLDLSPGVRNTEAFF
TRBJ1-2	TRBV6-2/TRBV6-3	-	few	TGTGCCAGCAGTTCTCAGGGAACCCATGGCTACACCTTC	CASSSQGTHGYTF
TRBJ1-6	TRBV7-2	-	few	TGTGCCAGCAGTTCCACAGGCTTCAATTCACCCCTCCACTTT	CASSSTGFNSPLHF
TRBJ2-7	TRBV12-3/TRBV12-4	-	few	TGTGCCAGCAGACCTGGATCAATCTACGAGCAGTACTTC	CASRPGSIYEQYF
TRBJ1-6	TRBV7-8	TRBD1	-	TGTGCCAGCAGCTTAGGGACAGGGGCCTCACCCCTCCACTTT	CASSLGTGASPLHF
TRBJ2-1	TRBV6-1	TRBD1	-	TGTGCCAGCAGTCAAACTGGGACAGGGGTGAATGAGCAGTTCTTC	CASSQTGTGVNEQFF
TRBJ2-7	TRBV12-3/TRBV12-4	-	-	TGTGCCAGCAGTTCGTCGGGGGGCGAGGAGCAGTACTTC	CASSSSGGEEQYF
TRBJ1-5	TRBV12-3/TRBV12-4	TRBD1	-	TGTGCCAGCAGACTTGGGACAGGGCCATATCAGCCCCAGCATTTT	CASRLGTGPYQPQHF
TRBJ2-7	TRBV7-6	TRBD1	-	TGTGCCAGCAGCTACGGACAGGGTCGGAGCTCCTACGAGCAGTACTTC	CASSYGQGRSSYEQYF
TRBJ2-7	TRBV7-6	-	few	TGTGCCAGCAGCTTAGTACCGGGGTTCGGGCAGTACTTC	CASSLVPGFGQYF
TRBJ2-7	TRBV6-2/TRBV6-3	-	-	TGTGCCAGCAGTTACCCCAGCCAGCGAGGAAGATCCTACGAGCAGTACTTC	CASSYPSQRGRSYEQYF
TRBJ2-4	TRBV24-1	TRBD1	once	TGTGCCACCAGAGGGACAGGGGAGAGCAAAAACATTCAGTACTTC	CATRGTGESKNIQYF
TRBJ2-3	TRBV6-5	-	few	TGTGCCAGCAGTCCCTATACGGGGGCAGATACGCAGTATTTT	CASSPYTGADTQYF
TRBJ1-1	TRBV7-9	TRBD1	few	TGTGCCAGCTTGGGGATGGGAACAGGGGGAGCTTTCTTT	CASLGMGTGGAFF
TRBJ1-5	TRBV6-1	-	few	TGTGCCAGCAGTGAACACATGCGGGAATGGGAGCCCCAGCATTTT	CASSEHMREWEPQHF